This T cell receptor (beta chain) was profiled in a study of cytomegalovirus exposure and HLA in healthy donors. Study-level information: Genotyping of 398 donors showed that over 65% belonged to the Caucasian-associated ancestry cluster.

Study-level results: Most TCR beta V segments were productive about 87% or about 30% of the time in an earlier analysis. Association of a missense DCLRE1C variant with TCR beta V- and J-gene trimming was reported in a later analysis.

The sample holds many counts of this clone. Its antigen is still unknown. The PCR was carried out with 60 Vbeta primers and 13 Jbeta primers. Sequencing used immunoSEQ multiplex PCR; TCRdb keeps in-frame clones, though not all of them. This sample yields about 140,000 clones, of which 55% to 80% are seen a single time; around 1.4% belongs to the top ten. This clonotype was obtained from a woman between 40 and 55 years old in good health and CMV-seronegative. Material for sequencing was PBMCs.

The DNA of the CDR3 is TGTGCCAGCAGCTTGACAGGGGTCGGGCACACCGGGGAGCTGTTTTTT. Translated, it gives CASSLTGVGHTGELFF. This chain joins TRBV5-4 and TRBJ2-2; TRBD1 matches 7 bases. CDR3 size: 16 residues. From germline, CDR1 is SGHNT and CDR2 YYREEE (reference sequence). V shed 1 base, J shed 3 bases, and the junction held 6 bases outside the gene matches.